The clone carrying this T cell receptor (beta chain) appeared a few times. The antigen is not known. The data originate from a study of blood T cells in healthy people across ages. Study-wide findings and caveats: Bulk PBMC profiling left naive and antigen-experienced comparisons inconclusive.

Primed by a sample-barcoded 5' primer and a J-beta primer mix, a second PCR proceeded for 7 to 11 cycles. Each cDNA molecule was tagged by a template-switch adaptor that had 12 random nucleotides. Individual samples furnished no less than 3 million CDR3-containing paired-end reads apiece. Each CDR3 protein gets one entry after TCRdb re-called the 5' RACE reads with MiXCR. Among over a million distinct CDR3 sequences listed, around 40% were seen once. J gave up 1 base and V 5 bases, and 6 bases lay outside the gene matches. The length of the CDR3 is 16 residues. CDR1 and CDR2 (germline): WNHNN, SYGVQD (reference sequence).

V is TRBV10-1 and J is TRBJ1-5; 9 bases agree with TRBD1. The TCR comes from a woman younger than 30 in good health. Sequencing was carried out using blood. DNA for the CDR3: TGCGCCAGCAGTTTCGGGACAGGGAACAGCAATCAGCCCCAGCATTTT. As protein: CASSFGTGNSNQPQHF.